The rows below give T cell receptor beta chains drawn from one sample of a study of cytotoxic CD8 clonotypes in ibrutinib-treated CLL. Produced via immunoSEQ multiplex PCR; TCRdb's table is partial and in-frame only. The data show about 92,000 clones, with about 74% seen just once and 20% to 25% held by the top ten. This material consisted of PBMCs, taken after 24 months of ibrutinib treatment. These receptors originate from a human donor with chronic lymphocytic leukemia. Both conserved end residues are part of each CDR3. The D gene is left open where the match is weak. Clone size is stated in some rows and not others, as once, few, many or a class when expanded.

j_call | clone_size | v_call | d_call | cdr3_aa | cdr3_nt
TRBJ1-1 | NA | TRBV5-1 | TRBD1 | CASSQTGEYGVAFF | TGCGCCAGCAGCCAGACAGGGGAATATGGAGTAGCTTTCTTT
TRBJ2-3 | NA | TRBV27 | NA | CASTAGLSTDTQYF | TGTGCCAGCACCGCGGGGCTCAGCACAGATACGCAGTATTTT
TRBJ2-7 | few | TRBV19 | TRBD1 | CASSRDRGAYEQYF | TGTGCCAGTAGTCGCGACAGGGGAGCCTACGAGCAGTACTTC
TRBJ2-3 | NA | TRBV10-1 | TRBD1 | CASSETRTGGGTDTQYF | TGCGCCAGCAGTGAGACGCGGACAGGGGGTGGGACAGATACGCAGTATTTT
TRBJ2-2 | NA | TRBV11-3 | TRBD2 | CASSGRGLAGVPGELFF | TGTGCCAGCAGCGGCCGAGGACTAGCGGGAGTCCCCGGGGAGCTGTTTTTT
TRBJ1-1 | NA | TRBV13 | NA | CASRAVPNTEAFF | TGTGCCAGCAGGGCTGTCCCGAACACTGAAGCTTTCTTT
TRBJ2-1 | NA | TRBV14 | NA | CASSQDGRANNEQFF | TGTGCCAGCAGCCAAGATGGCAGGGCAAACAATGAGCAGTTCTTC
TRBJ1-1 | once | TRBV6-5 | NA | CASSYGGLGGTEAFF | TGTGCCAGCAGTTACGGGGGTCTCGGGGGGACTGAAGCTTTCTTT
TRBJ1-1 | NA | TRBV4-1 | NA | CASSQLPNTEAFF | TGCGCCAGCAGCCAACTCCCCAACACTGAAGCTTTCTTT
TRBJ2-1 | NA | TRBV10-3 | NA | CAIRRPYNEQFF | TGTGCCATCAGGCGACCTTACAATGAGCAGTTCTTC
TRBJ2-7 | NA | TRBV28 | NA | CASKGGSTGAYEQYF | TGTGCCAGCAAAGGGGGGTCTACAGGAGCCTACGAGCAGTACTTC
TRBJ2-6 | once | TRBV18 | NA | CASSLLTRSGANVLTF | TGTGCCAGCTCACTATTGACCAGGTCTGGGGCCAACGTCCTGACTTTC
TRBJ2-7 | NA | TRBV7-9 | NA | CASSAGAGQLTAEQYF | TGTGCCAGCAGCGCAGGGGCGGGACAACTAACGGCCGAGCAGTACTTC
TRBJ1-1 | NA | TRBV28 | TRBD1 | CASSLLDRTNTEAFF | TGTGCCAGCAGTTTGTTGGACAGGACGAACACTGAAGCTTTCTTT
TRBJ2-7 | NA | TRBV5-5 | NA | CASSRGEYEQYF | TGTGCCAGCAGCAGAGGAGAATACGAGCAGTACTTC
TRBJ1-5 | NA | TRBV11-2 | NA | CASSGRGHNQPQHF | TGTGCCAGCAGCGGCAGGGGACACAATCAGCCCCAGCATTTT
TRBJ2-1 | few | TRBV6-1 | TRBD1 | CASLPRTGGNEQFF | TGTGCCAGCCTCCCAAGGACAGGAGGCAATGAGCAGTTCTTC
TRBJ2-3 | NA | TRBV7-9 | NA | CASSSRTRTDTQYF | TGTGCCAGCAGCTCAAGGACCCGCACAGATACGCAGTATTTT
TRBJ2-1 | NA | TRBV4-3 | NA | CASSQDRVQINNEQFF | TGCGCCAGCAGCCAAGATCGGGTACAGATTAACAATGAGCAGTTCTTC
TRBJ2-5 | NA | TRBV19 | NA | CASSSQRTSFETQYF | TGTGCCAGTAGTTCGCAACGAACTAGCTTTGAGACCCAGTACTTC
TRBJ2-6 | NA | TRBV14 | NA | CASSQLQTGANVLTF | TGTGCCAGCAGCCAGTTACAGACTGGGGCCAACGTCCTGACTTTC
TRBJ2-7 | once | TRBV11-1 | NA | CASSKGRVDEQYF | TGTGCCAGCAGCAAAGGTCGGGTCGACGAGCAGTACTTC
TRBJ1-4 | once | TRBV28 | NA | CASSFQGREKLFF | TGTGCCAGCAGTTTTCAGGGGAGGGAAAAACTGTTTTTT
TRBJ2-1 | NA | TRBV9 | NA | CASSVVDHPGREQFF | TGTGCCAGCAGCGTAGTAGACCACCCCGGCCGTGAGCAGTTCTTC
TRBJ2-5 | NA | TRBV7-6 | NA | CASSLAYPGRETQYF | TGTGCCAGCAGCTTAGCGTACCCCGGGCGAGAGACCCAGTACTTC
TRBJ2-1 | few | TRBV2 | TRBD1 | CASKRDRGQGEQFF | TGTGCCAGCAAGAGGGACAGGGGGCAAGGCGAGCAGTTCTTC
TRBJ1-4 | once | TRBV28 | NA | CASSLGPGMGKLFF | TGTGCCAGCAGTCTTGGACCTGGAATGGGAAAACTGTTTTTT
TRBJ2-5 | NA | TRBV7-6 | NA | CASSAETVRGETQYF | TGTGCCAGCAGCGCCGAGACAGTCCGTGGGGAGACCCAGTACTTC
TRBJ2-7 | NA | TRBV5-1 | NA | CASSLAVGEQYF | TGCGCCAGCAGCTTGGCCGTCGGGGAGCAGTACTTC
TRBJ2-7 | NA | TRBV28 | NA | CASSGAVAYEQYF | TGTGCCAGCAGTGGGGCCGTTGCCTACGAGCAGTACTTC
TRBJ2-3 | few | TRBV28 | NA | CASSLSGGAGTDTQYF | TGTGCCAGCAGTTTATCCGGGGGCGCGGGCACAGATACGCAGTATTTT
TRBJ2-2 | few | TRBV19 | TRBD2 | CASSIDRLAGTGELFF | TGTGCCAGTAGTATAGATAGACTAGCGGGGACCGGGGAGCTGTTTTTT
TRBJ1-1 | NA | TRBV21-1 | NA | CAFRSLPGGAFF | TGTGCCTTCCGGTCCTTGCCAGGTGGCGCTTTCTTT
TRBJ1-1 | NA | TRBV7-9 | NA | CASSLIFPNTEAFF | TGTGCCAGCAGCTTAATTTTCCCCAACACTGAAGCTTTCTTT
TRBJ2-3 | NA | TRBV2 | NA | CASSPLAFSTDTQYF | TGTGCCAGCTCCCCTCTGGCGTTTAGCACAGATACGCAGTATTTT
TRBJ2-7 | NA | TRBV19 | NA | CASSIAGRGAYEQYF | TGTGCCAGTAGTATTGCGGGCAGGGGGGCCTACGAGCAGTACTTC
TRBJ1-5 | NA | TRBV27 | TRBD1 | CASSKVTGTGVNQPQHF | TGTGCCAGCAGTAAAGTGACCGGGACAGGGGTCAATCAGCCCCAGCATTTT
TRBJ2-7 | NA | TRBV5-1 | NA | CASSPTTYEQYF | TGCGCCAGCAGCCCCACGACCTACGAGCAGTACTTC
TRBJ2-5 | NA | TRBV9 | TRBD2 | CASSAGTSGGASETQYF | TGTGCCAGCAGCGCCGGGACTAGCGGGGGGGCCTCCGAGACCCAGTACTTC
TRBJ2-1 | once | TRBV13 | TRBD1 | CASSLEDRVYNEQFF | TGTGCCAGCAGCTTAGAGGACAGGGTCTACAATGAGCAGTTCTTC
TRBJ1-3 | NA | TRBV10-2 | NA | CAAVTGSGNTIYF | TGCGCCGCCGTAACAGGGTCTGGAAACACCATATATTTT
TRBJ2-3 | few | TRBV4-1 | NA | CASSQDTPDTQYF | TGCGCCAGCAGCCAAGATACCCCAGATACGCAGTATTTT
TRBJ2-1 | NA | TRBV5-1 | TRBD1 | CASSSDRLYNEQFF | TGCGCCAGCAGCTCGGACAGGTTATACAATGAGCAGTTCTTC
TRBJ2-3 | NA | TRBV12-2 | NA | CASRRIVLAGENTQYF | TGTGCAAGTCGCCGGATCGTCTTAGCGGGAGAGAATACGCAGTATTTT
TRBJ1-6 | NA | TRBV11-2 | TRBD1 | CASSSTGGSVNSPLHF | TGTGCCAGCAGCTCGACAGGGGGATCTGTTAATTCACCCCTCCACTTT
TRBJ1-1 | NA | TRBV2 | NA | CASRAEMNTEAFF | TGTGCCAGCAGGGCAGAGATGAACACTGAAGCTTTCTTT
TRBJ2-5 | NA | TRBV5-1 | NA | CASSLSGGRVETQYF | TGCGCCAGCAGCTTGTCCGGGGGGCGCGTGGAGACCCAGTACTTC